This T cell receptor (beta chain) emerged from a study of blood T cell repertoires in COVID-19. As originally analysed: Estimates of nucleated cell counts were drawn from the amplification of reference gene primers. Sequenced by immunoSEQ multiplex PCR; TCRdb stores in-frame clones only, minus some. For V, J and clone size, that table is used; D and trimming come from the DNA. The sample contains around 190,000 clones, 80% to 90% of which appear only once. The germline V gene has CDR1 SEHNR and CDR2 FQNEAQ (reference sequence). V lost 3 bases and J lost 8, with 7 bases in between. This CDR3 is 12 amino acids long.

The receptor comes from a woman between 18 and 29 years old who had recovered from COVID-19. The specimen sequenced was PBMCs or T cells enriched from blood (not recorded which). The rearrangement links TRBV7-9 to TRBJ2-2; D gene ambiguous. CDR3 sequence reads: CASSFSLGELFF. The CDR3 DNA sequence: TGTGCCAGCAGCTTTAGTTTAGGGGAGCTGTTTTTT.